This TCR beta chain was obtained from a study of Graves' ophthalmopathy and Graves' hyperthyroidism. Across the whole study: Upon initial diagnosis and before any treatment, peripheral blood was collected. Overall study results and limits: Stable hyperthyroidism and ophthalmopathy were told apart by a 13-signature model, which achieved 87.88% sensitivity and almost 82% specificity. Blood samples also showed most expanded thyroid clonotypes exceeding 0.001 frequency.

In regard to this clonotype: Its antigen remains unknown. Just one base apart from a much larger clone, this may be a read error.

RNA transcripts provided the template for amplifying TCR beta CDR3 regions. RT-PCR in the first round used HTBI primers; a second-round multiplex PCR followed. TCRdb reprocessed the multiplex PCR reads with MiXCR, giving one entry per CDR3 protein. Seen here are almost 750,000 distinct CDR3 sequences, approximately 40% observed once, and the top ten hold 44%. Moderately to severely active ophthalmopathy under 3 months, CAS at least 3, NOSPECS at least 4. V lost 0 bases and J lost 7, with 10 bases in between. Germline assignment: CDR1 DFQATT and CDR2 SNEGSKA (reference sequence). CDR3 length: 13 residues.

Sequences were obtained from peripheral blood. The chain recombines TRBV20-1 with TRBJ1-5; no reliable D call. This receptor was taken from an adult man with Graves' ophthalmopathy. The CDR3 reads CSARDGVCQPQHF. In nucleotides, the CDR3 is TGCAGTGCTAGAGATGGGGTTTGCCAGCCCCAGCATTTT.